Shown below are 13 T cell receptor beta chains from a single sample sequenced in a study of cytomegalovirus exposure and HLA in healthy donors. Primers included in the PCR were 60 Vbeta and 13 Jbeta primers. Data came from immunoSEQ multiplex PCR; TCRdb stores just in-frame clones and leaves some out. Of 100,000 or so clones listed, approximately 70% are singletons. Sequencing was done on a sample of PBMCs. All receptors derive from a man aged 35 to 55 in good health and CMV-seropositive.

The chain uses TRBV29-1 and TRBJ1-2; TRBD1 agrees at 8 bases. In germline, CDR1 is SQVTM, CDR2 ANQGSEA. The V and J ends lost 7 bases and 10 bases, in that order; junction bases with no gene match: 8. This CDR3 has 11 residues. Here the CDR3 reads CSANGQGSYTF. CDR3 DNA: TGCAGCGCAAATGGACAGGGCTCCTACACCTTC.

This sequence joins TRBV4-2 and TRBJ2-1; D is possibly TRBD2 (6 bases). CDR3 length equals 17 residues. The V and J ends lost 0 bases and 7 bases respectively, with 19 bases between them. From germline, CDR1 is LGHNA and CDR2 YNFKEQ. CDR3 DNA sequence: TGTGCCAGCAGCCAAGAACCACCGGGACTGGGGGTAAATGAGCAGTTCTTC. Protein sequence: CASSQEPPGLGVNEQFF.

This sequence joins TRBV6-1 and TRBJ1-3; 7 bases are a match to TRBD1. Germline CDR1 MNHNS, CDR2 SASEGT. The V segment lost 0 bases and the J segment 0 bases; nucleotides outside the gene matches: 5. The CDR3 spans 17 residues. CDR3 sequence: CASSEAPSGGSGNTIYF. CDR3 DNA: TGTGCCAGCAGTGAAGCGCCATCAGGGGGCTCTGGAAACACCATATATTTT.

V is TRBV28 and J is TRBJ1-4; 7 nucleotides match TRBD1. Germline assignment: CDR1 MDHEN and CDR2 SYDVKM. The V gene end was trimmed by 4 bases and the J gene end by 2 bases; junction bases not matched to a gene: 4. CDR3 length: 15 amino acids. In nucleotides, the CDR3 is TGTGCCAGCAGTTCCGACAGGGATACTAATGAAAAACTGTTTTTT. Its translation: CASSSDRDTNEKLFF. Looking up the rest from reference TRBV28 and TRBJ1-4 gives the full variable domain: DVKVTQSSRYLVKRTGEKVFLECVQDMDHENMFWYRQDPGLGLRLIYFSYDVKMKEKGDIPEGYSVSREKKERFSLILESASTNQTSMYLCASSSDRDTNEKLFFGSGTQLSVL.

The chain carries TRBV4-1 and TRBJ1-4; D might be TRBD1 (5 bases). This CDR3 has 16 amino acids. Germline V CDR1 and CDR2: MGHRA, YSYEKL. The V and J ends lost 4 bases and 7 bases respectively, with 19 bases between them. The CDR3 reads CASSLSVRRGAEKLFF. CDR3 DNA: TGCGCCAGCAGCCTATCGGTTCGGCGCGGGGCTGAAAAACTGTTTTTT.

The chain is built from TRBV6-1 and TRBJ1-5; D uncertain. The CDR3 contains 14 residues. The germline V gene has CDR1 MNHNS and CDR2 SASEGT. Trimming took 1 base from V and 5 from J, leaving 9 bases between them. The CDR3 coding sequence is TGTGCCAGCAGTGAAGTTACAGCTTATCAGCCCCAGCATTTT. Its translation: CASSEVTAYQPQHF.

The chain is built from TRBV10-1 and TRBJ2-1; 9 bases are a match to TRBD2. The CDR3 contains 14 residues. CDR1 and CDR2 (germline): WNHNN, SYGVQD (reference sequence). Trimming took 4 bases from V and 5 from J; bases not matched to a gene: 3. CDR3 residues: CASSGLAGNNEQFF. CDR3 coding DNA: TGCGCCAGCAGTGGGCTAGCGGGAAACAATGAGCAGTTCTTC.

V and J are TRBV5-4 and TRBJ1-2; D unclear. V lost 2 bases, J lost 3 bases, and 5 bases lay in between. Germline V gene data show CDR1 as SGHNT and CDR2 as YYREEE (reference sequence). The CDR3 loop spans 12 amino acids. Here the CDR3 reads CASSFGDYGYTF. The DNA of the CDR3 is TGTGCCAGCAGCTTCGGAGACTATGGCTACACCTTC.

The gene calls are TRBV2 and TRBJ2-1; D possibly corresponds to TRBD1 (6 bases). The CDR3 consists of 15 residues. Germline assignment: CDR1 SNHLY and CDR2 FYNNEI. For the CDR3, the DNA is TGTGCGACAGGCCCTGACGGAACATCCTACAATGAGCAGTTCTTC. Translating it yields CATGPDGTSYNEQFF.

This clone was seen just once. The chain uses TRBV4-1 and TRBJ2-7, with D perhaps matching TRBD1 (5 bases). The V end lost 0 bases, the J end lost 7 bases, and 13 bases lay between the germline ends. This CDR3 has 14 residues. Per the germline V gene, CDR1 is MGHRA and CDR2 is YSYEKL. The CDR3 sequence: CASSQDLADTEQYF. As DNA, the CDR3 is TGCGCCAGCAGCCAAGATCTGGCGGACACTGAGCAGTACTTC.

This chain connects TRBV2 to TRBJ2-4; D unclear. Germline loops: CDR1 SNHLY, CDR2 FYNNEI. The ends were cut back, 3 bases at V and 0 bases at J, with 12 bases in the middle. The CDR3 sequence is 16 residues long. The chain's CDR3 is CASSDQAPIAKNIQYF. CDR3 in DNA: TGTGCCAGCAGTGATCAGGCCCCGATAGCCAAAAACATTCAGTACTTC.

The table lists this clone with a few counts. The V call is TRBV29-1, the J call TRBJ2-5, with 11 positions matching TRBD2. The CDR3 is 15 amino acids. Trimming took 3 bases from V and 3 from J; bases not matched to a gene: 6. Germline CDR1 reads SQVTM; CDR2 reads ANQGSEA. The CDR3 is CSVDAVTSGEETQYF. CDR3 bases: TGCAGCGTTGATGCCGTGACTAGCGGGGAAGAGACCCAGTACTTC.

V usage is TRBV25-1 and J usage is TRBJ1-1; 7 bases align to TRBD1. The CDR3 length is 15 residues. J was trimmed by 5 bases and V by 4 bases; bases with no gene match: 10. CDR1 MGHDK and CDR2 SYGVNS come from the germline V gene. Written as DNA, the CDR3 is TGTGCCAGCAGTGGACAGGGCTTGATGTGGACTGAAGCTTTCTTT. This encodes CASSGQGLMWTEAFF. Together with reference TRBV25-1 and TRBJ1-1, the CDR3 gives the full variable domain: EADIYQTPRYLVIGTGKKITLECSQTMGHDKMYWYQQDPGMELHLIHYSYGVNSTEKGDLSSESTVSRIRTEHFPLTLESARPSHTSQYLCASSGQGLMWTEAFFGQGTRLTVV.